This T cell receptor (beta chain) stems from a study of spatial heterogeneity in lung cancer (dated by TCRdb to between 2019 and 2020). About the full investigation: Beta-chain transcripts were consistently detected in greater numbers than alpha-chain transcripts, which likely reflects a higher abundance of beta-chain transcripts. In the raw uncorrected reads, each unique combination of TCR and UMI appeared more than ten times on average. In non-small cell lung cancer, the study quantitatively compared TCR alpha and beta repertoires across several tumor regions, matched nontumor lung, and blood. Nonsynonymous mutation counts, determined by whole-exome sequencing of tumor tissue, were related to features of the TCR repertoire. Both alpha and beta chains were TCR-sequenced in around 230 tumor regions, fewer than 80 matched nontumor lung samples and around 54 PBMC samples obtained at surgery.

The germline V gene provides CDR1 MDHEN and CDR2 SYDVKM. V is reduced by 3 bases and J by 4 bases, leaving a spacing of 19 bases between them. The CDR3 has 16 amino acids, counting both end residues. The DNA shown is the 48-base CDR3, in frame from base 1. The intended sense of this specimen's time point label: sample taken at primary tumor resection. Without any cell sorting, TCR sequencing was performed on whole RNA extracted either from tumor and nontumor lung tissue or from cryopreserved PBMC samples. Samples were obtained from 72 patients with early-stage, untreated non-small cell lung cancer from the lung TRACERx cohort. Patients were selected for TCR sequencing only if sufficient RNA was available from at least two tumor regions. About this clonotype itself: It lacks a known antigen. The CDR3 does not end in the conserved phenylalanine or tryptophan, so this is likely a read error.

Libraries were prepared through 5' RACE. TCRdb records NextSeq 500 as the sequencer. The TCR library protocol attached a unique molecular identifier to each TCR cDNA molecule to allow correction of PCR and sequencing errors. For the original study's pipeline: TCR identification, UMI-based error correction and CDR3 extraction were all carried out with Decombinator tools. TCRs above a frequency of 2 per 1,000, corresponding to the top 1% of the tumor frequency distribution, were defined as expanded. Renyi diversity was calculated using the R vegan package after each repertoire was subsampled 100 times to 5,000 TCRs. To build CDR3 similarity networks, amino acid triplet string-kernel similarity was used, and CDR3s were connected when their pairwise similarity was above 0.82. The public reads were run again by TCRdb, first through fastp at Q25 and then through MiXCR, and only productive beta chains were kept. Rows are unified per CDR3 protein, each entry keeping the most common DNA and genes. It is TCRdb's table, rather than the study itself, that gives the V and J calls and clone size. The sample has around 13,000 distinct CDR3 sequences on record, around 15% of them singletons. Approximately 37% of the sample is taken by the ten largest.

General study outcomes and caveats: Ubiquitous expanded tumor TCRs showed up in blood more often at tumor resection than at routine follow-up. Confirming at a functional level the hypothesis that regional TCRs recognize regional mutations was considered to require additional single-cell paired TCR alpha and beta sequencing.

The material was PBMCs, obtained at surgery. The chain couples TRBV28 to TRBJ2-7; TRBD1 is perhaps the D gene, given 6 matching bases. This sequence originates from a male donor with early-stage non-small cell lung cancer. The CDR3 has the sequence CASSFPARGIPYEQYL. The base sequence is TGTGCCAGCAGTTTCCCTGCCAGGGGAATACCGTACGAGCAGTACCTC.